This T cell receptor beta chain was sequenced during a study of identical twins (dated by TCRdb to the mid-2010s). A note on the overall study: The study deep-sequenced TCR alpha and beta repertoires from monozygotic twins, unrelated adults of various ages and cord blood to test whether fetal clonotypes persist. Replicate twin experiments were performed at different times using different library preparation protocols to rule out contamination.

Only healthy Caucasian donors were included. Three pairs of female monozygotic twins, all aged roughly 18 to 30 years, made up the twin cohort. Positive isolation kits from Invitrogen were used to isolate CD4+ and CD8+ T cell populations. Libraries came from 5' RACE. Sequenced on an Illumina HiSeq 2000. A universal primer binding site was introduced by template switching, and a unique molecular identifier was present in the final cDNA, enabling accurate counting of TCR cDNA molecules. Specific primers in the conserved constant-segment region were used to synthesize first-strand cDNA for TCR alpha and beta chains. Each cDNA library was double barcoded, with a SMART-Mk sample barcode plus Illumina barcodes, to control for contamination. TruSeq adapter sequences, together with Illumina sample barcodes, were added in two successive PCR steps. The Illumina HiSeq platform was used with custom primers to sequence TCR alpha and beta cDNA libraries. In the paper's pipeline: MiGEC processed the raw reads to extract unique molecular identifiers, while MiXCR was used to determine the CDR3 positions. For each individual, recombination models were inferred using an EM algorithm with the repgenHMM and IGoR tools. Shared clonotypes were analyzed with the tcR package in R, and sharing was normalized by the product of cloneset sizes. To study raw recombination without the effects of thymic and clonal selection, out-of-frame nonproductive sequences were analyzed. TCRdb took the public reads, trimmed them with fastp at Q25, ran MiXCR for clone calling and kept in-frame beta chains. Records with the same CDR3 protein are collapsed into one entry carrying the most frequent genes and DNA. TCRdb's processing, not the authors', yielded these V and J calls. In this sample the table shows 300,000 or so distinct CDR3 sequences, around 9.7% of which occur a single time. 5.5% to 9% of the sample lies in the top ten.

What the study reported, not specific to this receptor: In monozygotic twins, recombination models systematically underestimated out-of-frame TCR alpha sharing, but the models matched the sharing seen between unrelated individuals. Because the same donors could not be followed over many years, the conclusions depended on cross-sectional statistical analysis. In beta out-of-frame sequences, excess twin sharing was weaker, because having fewer shared sequences lowered the signal-to-noise ratio. Invariant T cells such as MAIT and iNKT could partly confound zero-insertion analyses, although diverse VJ usage argued against such confounding for most clonotypes. Compared with coincidental sharing between unrelated individuals, out-of-frame TCR alpha sequences shared between twins had an excess of sequences with low generation probability. Abundant cord blood beta clonotypes had fewer insertions, young adult naive repertoires showed a similar but weaker trend, and memory repertoires showed no such trend.

V is clipped by 5 bases and J by 1 base, and the sequence between their germline boundaries is 4 bases long. Based on the germline V gene, the CDR1 and CDR2 sequences are KGHDR and SFDVKD. From cysteine to phenylalanine, the CDR3 is 13 amino acids long. Left in the record is the CDR3 DNA by itself, 39 bases read in frame from the first base. This clonotype has ten or more counts. Its antigen is currently not known. It has no much larger one-base neighbor in the sample; base qualities were not kept. This same sample was also taken into another study, of yellow fever vaccine responses in identical twins. The other study reports the following: According to the authors, the vaccine-induced T cell response in identical twins seemed to be partly convergent and partly specific to each individual. In identical twins, the study followed T cell clones that responded to the vaccine with precision.

Sequencing was performed on CD8+ T cells sorted from blood. The origin of this receptor is a woman under 30 in good health. The rearranged chain carries TRBV24-1 and TRBJ2-2, with the D gene call left open. In nucleotide form, the sequence is TGTGCCACCAGTGCGGGGAACACCGGGGAGCTGTTTTTT. The encoded protein is CATSAGNTGELFF.